What follows are 2 T cell receptor beta chains derived from one specimen sequenced in a study of T cell repertoires in aging, cancer and after chemotherapy. Amplification of TCR beta used genomic DNA extracted from peripheral blood. TRB rearrangements spanning V, D and J were amplified using mixed TRB-A/B primers. One entry per CDR3 protein results from TCRdb running MiXCR on the multiplex PCR reads. The data hold roughly 6,600 distinct CDR3 sequences, with under 30% observed a single time. The sequenced sample consisted of blood. The receptors originated from a human donor in good health.

The sample holds a few counts of this clonotype. The chain combines TRBV11-3 with TRBJ2-7, with TRBD1 matching 9 bases. CDR1 SGHNT and CDR2 YENEEA come from the germline V gene. The CDR3 spans 15 residues. V shed 3 bases, J shed 4 bases, and the junction held 7 bases outside the gene matches. The CDR3 sequence is CASSFRQGGPYEQYF. The CDR3 bases are TGTGCCAGCAGCTTTCGACAGGGGGGCCCTTACGAGCAGTACTTC.

This clonotype is labeled as medium-sized. CDR3 coding DNA: TGTGCCAGCTCACCACAGTTGGCAGCGGGAGGCCATGAGCAGTTCTTC. Its translation: CASSPQLAAGGHEQFF. The chain uses TRBV18 and TRBJ2-1, with TRBD2 identical over 9 bases. Looked up from germline, CDR1 is KGHSH and CDR2 is LQKENI. This CDR3 spans 16 amino acids. The trim removed 1 base at V and 8 bases at J, leaving 9 bases unmatched.